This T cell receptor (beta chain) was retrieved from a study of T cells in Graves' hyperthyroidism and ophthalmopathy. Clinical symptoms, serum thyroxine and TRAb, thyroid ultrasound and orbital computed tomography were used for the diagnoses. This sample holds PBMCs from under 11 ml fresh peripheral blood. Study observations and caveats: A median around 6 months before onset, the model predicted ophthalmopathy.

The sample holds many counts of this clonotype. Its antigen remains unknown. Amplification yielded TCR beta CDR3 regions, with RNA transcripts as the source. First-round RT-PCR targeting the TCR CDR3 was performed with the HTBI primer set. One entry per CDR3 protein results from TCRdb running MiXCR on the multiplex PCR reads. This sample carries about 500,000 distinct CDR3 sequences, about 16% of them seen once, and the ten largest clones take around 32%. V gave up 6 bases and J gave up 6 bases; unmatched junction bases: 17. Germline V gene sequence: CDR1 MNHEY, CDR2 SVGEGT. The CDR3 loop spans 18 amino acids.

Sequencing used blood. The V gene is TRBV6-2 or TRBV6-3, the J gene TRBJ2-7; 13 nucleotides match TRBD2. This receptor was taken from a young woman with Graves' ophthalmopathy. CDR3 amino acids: CASSYDRNTSGRASEQYF. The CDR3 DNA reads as TGTGCCAGCAGCTACGACCGAAATACTAGCGGGAGGGCATCCGAGCAGTACTTC.